The 10 T cell receptor beta chains given below trace back to one sample, sequenced in a study of blood T cell repertoires in COVID-19. Here immunoSEQ multiplex PCR was the method, and the copy in TCRdb shows in-frame clones only, minus some. This sample has about 55,000 clones; 85% occur once, and the top ten carry about 12%. Sequencing was done on a sample of peripheral blood. The receptors come from a human donor in a cohort sampled during active COVID-19.

This chain links TRBV15 with TRBJ2-1; 9 nucleotides align to TRBD2. J was trimmed by 0 bases and V by 2 bases; bases with no gene match: 8. This CDR3 comprises 18 residues. Looked up from germline, CDR1 is LNHNV and CDR2 is YYDKDF (reference sequence). CDR3 region: CATSRKTGTSRSYNEQFF. The CDR3 region has the DNA TGTGCCACCAGCAGAAAAACCGGGACTAGCCGCTCCTACAATGAGCAGTTCTTC.

The chain employs TRBV5-5 and TRBJ2-7; D gene ambiguous. V was shortened by 2 bases and J by 2 bases, with 14 bases between the two germline ends. The CDR3 is made up of 15 amino acids. CDR1 SGHKS and CDR2 YYEKEE come from the germline V gene (reference sequence). The CDR3: CASSLLRLETYEQYF. The DNA of the CDR3 is TGTGCCAGCAGCTTATTAAGACTCGAGACCTACGAGCAGTACTTC.

The chain couples TRBV29-1 to TRBJ2-1; TRBD2 agrees at 8 bases. In germline, CDR1 is SQVTM, CDR2 ANQGSEA. The ends lost 2 bases at V and 7 bases at J; junction bases unmatched: 10. The CDR3 has 15 amino acids. As DNA, the CDR3 is TGCAGCGTTGAAACTTTAGCGGGGAGGATGAATGAGCAGTTCTTC. Amino acid sequence: CSVETLAGRMNEQFF.

The rearrangement links TRBV9 to TRBJ1-3, with D possibly being TRBD1 (5 bases). There are 14 residues in the CDR3. Germline CDR1 SGDLS, CDR2 YYNGEE. Trimming removed 7 bases from V and 0 bases from J, with 11 bases in between. DNA for the CDR3: TGTGCCAGCTCCAGGGATTCCTCTGGAAACACCATATATTTT. This codes for CASSRDSSGNTIYF.

Here the CDR3 reads CASSTRLAGESDTQYF. The CDR3 DNA sequence: TGTGCCAGCAGCACCCGACTAGCGGGAGAATCGGATACGCAGTATTTT. The chain carries TRBV11-3 and TRBJ2-3; 12 nucleotides agree with TRBD2. V lost 5 bases to trimming and J lost 6 bases; unmatched junction nucleotides: 9. CDR3 length: 16 residues. Germline-derived CDR1 and CDR2 are SGHNT and YENEEA.

This clone was seen once. V gene TRBV7-2 combines with J gene TRBJ1-4, with 8 bases aligning to TRBD1. V lost 0 bases to trimming and J lost 5 bases; unmatched junction nucleotides: 2. Germline loops: CDR1 SGHTA, CDR2 FQGNSA. The CDR3 consists of 15 residues. The CDR3 coding sequence is TGTGCCAGCAGCTTAGCGGGACAGGCCAATGAAAAACTGTTTTTT. This codes for CASSLAGQANEKLFF.

The chain joins TRBV10-3 to TRBJ1-6; D not resolved. The germline gives CDR1 ENHRY, CDR2 SYGVKD. The length of the CDR3 is 13 residues. The V end was cut by 6 bases, the J end by 4 bases, with 7 bases between. Here the CDR3 reads CAIRGSYNSPLHF. The CDR3 DNA reads as TGTGCCATCAGAGGGAGTTATAATTCACCCCTCCACTTT.

This clone has just one count. This chain's CDR3 is CASSPVYGRDDGNEQFF. CDR3 nucleotides: TGTGCCAGCTCACCAGTGTATGGGCGGGATGATGGGAATGAGCAGTTCTTC. The chain couples TRBV18 to TRBJ2-1; D possibly corresponds to TRBD2 (6 bases). V was clipped by 2 bases and J by 7 bases, with 21 bases between them. The CDR3 is made up of 17 amino acids. Germline CDR1 is KGHSH and CDR2 is LQKENI. Looking up the rest from reference TRBV18 and TRBJ2-1 gives the full variable domain: NAGVMQNPRHLVRRRGQEARLRCSPMKGHSHVYWYRQLPEEGLKFMVYLQKENIIDESGMPKERFSAEFPKEGPSILRIQQVVRGDSAAYFCASSPVYGRDDGNEQFFGPGTRLTVL.

This clone was detected a few times. The chain combines TRBV4-2 with TRBJ2-7, with TRBD2 identical over 9 bases. Germline CDR1 LGHNA, CDR2 YNFKEQ. The CDR3 loop spans 13 amino acids. V lost 4 bases and J lost 3; bases outside the gene matches: 1. Here the CDR3 DNA reads TGTGCCAGCAGCCCGCGGGGGGGCTACGAGCAGTACTTC. This encodes CASSPRGGYEQYF.

The chain joins TRBV19 to TRBJ2-7, with 11 bases that match TRBD1. Germline V gene sequence: CDR1 LNHDA, CDR2 SQIVND (reference sequence). CDR3 size: 13 residues. The trim removed 4 bases at V and 6 bases at J, leaving 2 bases unmatched. CDR3 nucleotides: TGTGCCAGTAGTACCGGGACAGGGGGCGAGCAGTACTTC. The encoded protein is CASSTGTGGEQYF.